Described below is a single T cell receptor (beta chain) sequence and its context. Its antigen is as yet unknown. TCRdb processed the reads anew with MiXCR; each CDR3 protein has one entry. Seen here are 300,000 to 400,000 distinct CDR3 sequences, around 29% observed once, and the top ten hold over 15%. These data belong to a study of T cell repertoires in cytomegalovirus infection. Whole-study context: CMV epitopes in the study were HLA-C-restricted (recently identified) and HLA-B-restricted (well studied).

The study's findings and limits: Of the TCR beta families, the public ones yielded a cumulative frequency that identified carriers of CMV plus the relevant HLA. The response measured ex vivo was dominated by TCR beta clonotypes (HLA-C-restricted and CMV-specific).

CDR1 and CDR2 (germline): SGDLS, YYNGEE. V was pared by 3 bases and J by 0 bases, with 10 bases between. The CDR3 extends over 16 amino acids. The rearrangement joins TRBV9 to TRBJ2-6; D possibly corresponds to TRBD2 (5 bases). The sample in question was cultured PBMCs, obtained from culture after CMV antigen stimulation. The TCR sequence derives from a human donor in good health (CMV status not recorded). Some clones in this sample may be carry-over from other donors' samples. The CDR3 sequence: CASSGAGFSGANVLTF. The DNA for the CDR3 is TGTGCCAGCAGCGGCGCGGGCTTCTCTGGGGCCAACGTCCTGACTTTC.